Following are 19 T cell receptor beta chains from one sample sequenced in a study of T-cell memory formation after mild COVID-19. TCRdb ran MiXCR on the 5' RACE reads and lists one entry per CDR3 protein. Here the sample spans fewer than 350,000 distinct CDR3 sequences, around an eighth being singletons. The sequencing input was PBMCs or a T cell subset sorted from them (not recorded which). The receptors originated from a young man who had mild COVID-19 (a few samples of this study predate the infection). Cell type and time point are not known.

This clonotype occurred a few times. The J gene is TRBJ2-1, the V gene TRBV4-1; maybe TRBD1 (6 bases). CDR1 is MGHRA, CDR2 YSYEKL, per germline. The CDR3 is 16 amino acids. V lost 2 bases, J lost 2 bases, and 13 bases lay in between. In nucleotides, the CDR3 is TGCGCCAGCAGCCAAAAGGACAGCCACCCCTACAATGAGCAGTTCTTC. Protein: CASSQKDSHPYNEQFF.

This clonotype came up a few times. CDR3 loop: CASTPAAGQAQYF. The CDR3 coding sequence is TGTGCCAGTACCCCGGCGGCCGGCCAGGCCCAGTACTTC. This rearrangement joins TRBV19 to TRBJ2-5, with D hard to call. The CDR3 has 13 amino acids. Germline lookup yields CDR1 LNHDA and CDR2 SQIVND (reference sequence). Between the trimmed V and J ends, which lost 7 bases and 9 bases, there was a span of 18 bases.

The V gene is TRBV7-2, the J gene TRBJ2-5; no clear D gene. The CDR3 runs to 13 residues. The V end was cut by 4 bases, the J end by 5 bases, with 11 bases between. Germline CDR1 reads SGHTA; CDR2 reads FQGNSA. The CDR3 DNA reads as TGTGCCAGCAGCTCACCCCCCAGGGAGACCCAGTACTTC. Amino acids: CASSSPPRETQYF.

This clonotype appeared a few times. This chain uses TRBV6-2 or TRBV6-3 with TRBJ2-6; 10 bases are shared with TRBD1. The CDR3 consists of 14 residues. Germline V gene data show CDR1 as MNHEY and CDR2 as SVGEGT. With 7 bases clipped from V and 10 bases from J, the junction kept 7 bases outside the gene matches. CDR3 bases: TGTGCCAGCACCTGGGACAGGGGAGATAACGTCCTGACTTTC. Its translation: CASTWDRGDNVLTF.

This clonotype turned up a few times. J is TRBJ1-1 and V is TRBV28, with a weak D call TRBD1 (5 bases). This CDR3 is 13 amino acids long. V was clipped by 5 bases and J by 8 bases, with 15 bases between them. Per germline, CDR1 MDHEN and CDR2 SYDVKM. The CDR3 spells CASSPGLSLEAFF. The CDR3 region has the DNA TGTGCCAGCAGTCCGGGACTTTCCTTAGAAGCTTTCTTT.

Only a few counts were recorded for this clonotype. The CDR3 DNA sequence: TGCAGTGCTAGAACTCCGGGGGCCTACAATGAGCAGTTCTTC. Protein: CSARTPGAYNEQFF. The chain combines TRBV20-1 with TRBJ2-1, with a tentative D call TRBD2 (6 bases). The germline CDR1 and CDR2 sequences are DFQATT and SNEGSKA (reference sequence). Trimming shortened V by 2 bases and J by 2 bases, and 10 bases separated the two germline ends. The CDR3 has 14 amino acids.

This clonotype was found a few times. This chain joins TRBV4-1 and TRBJ1-4, with 9 bases that match TRBD1. In germline, CDR1 is MGHRA, CDR2 YSYEKL. The V gene end was trimmed by 4 bases and the J gene end by 7 bases; junction bases not matched to a gene: 7. The CDR3 has 15 residues. CDR3 nucleotide sequence: TGCGCCAGCAGCCGACCGGGACAGGGAGGTGAAAAACTGTTTTTT. It translates to CASSRPGQGGEKLFF.

The J gene is TRBJ2-3, the V gene TRBV12-3 or TRBV12-4; D may be TRBD2 (5 bases). The V end was cut by 6 bases, the J end by 4 bases, with 14 bases between. This CDR3 contains 14 residues. The DNA for the CDR3 is TGTGCCAGCAGACCCACGGTGCGGGCAGATACGCAGTATTTT. This translates into CASRPTVRADTQYF.

In its sample, this clonotype was seen a few times. The DNA of the CDR3 is TGCAGCGTTGAGGCAGGACCTGGCGTTTATACGCAGTATTTT. It codes for CSVEAGPGVYTQYF. The chain links TRBV29-1 to TRBJ2-3; no firm D call. The germline CDR1 and CDR2 sequences are SQVTM and ANQGSEA. Between the trimmed V and J ends, which lost 3 bases and 7 bases, there was a span of 17 bases. The CDR3 runs 14 residues.

The genes are TRBV27 and TRBJ1-6, with D possibly TRBD1 on 5 matching bases. This CDR3 contains 14 residues. V was trimmed by 3 bases and J by 10 bases, leaving 13 bases between them. Germline CDR1 reads MNHEY; CDR2 reads SMNVEV (reference sequence). CDR3 DNA: TGTGCCAGCAGTTTTAACAGGTTCAACTCACCCCTCCACTTT. Residues: CASSFNRFNSPLHF.

This clonotype showed up just a few times. The genes are TRBV7-3 and TRBJ2-7; 9 positions agree with TRBD2. Germline lookup yields CDR1 SGHTA and CDR2 FQGTGA. J was trimmed by 1 base and V by 5 bases; bases with no gene match: 6. This CDR3 spans 15 amino acids. CDR3 residues: CASSPSGERSYEQYF. The DNA of the CDR3 is TGTGCCAGCAGCCCTAGCGGGGAAAGATCCTACGAGCAGTACTTC.

The genes are TRBV4-3 and TRBJ1-2; D is undetermined. V lost 4 bases and J lost 7, with 13 bases in between. The CDR3 runs to 13 residues. CDR1 and CDR2 from the germline V gene are LGHNA and YSLEER. The CDR3 DNA is TGCGCCAGCAGCCGGGTCCGGGAAGGTGGCTACACCTTC. Encoded protein: CASSRVREGGYTF.

This clonotype was picked up many times. The chain couples TRBV29-1 to TRBJ2-7; TRBD2 aligns across 7 bases. Germline V gene data show CDR1 as SQVTM and CDR2 as ANQGSEA. This CDR3 contains 12 residues. V shed 3 bases, J shed 4 bases, and the junction held 3 bases outside the gene matches. CDR3 DNA sequence: TGCAGCGTTGACGCGGGAGCTTACGAGCAGTACTTC. Translating it yields CSVDAGAYEQYF.

The CDR3 nucleotides are TGCAGCGTTGAAGGTGACCGAGCCTCCTACAATGAGCAGTTCTTC. Encoded protein: CSVEGDRASYNEQFF. The gene calls are TRBV29-1 and TRBJ2-1, with D hard to call. CDR1 is SQVTM, CDR2 ANQGSEA, per germline. V was cut by 1 base and J by 0 bases, with 10 bases left in between. There are 15 residues in the CDR3.

Many counts were recorded for this clonotype. V and J are TRBV4-2 and TRBJ1-5; maybe TRBD1 (5 bases). This CDR3 region has 14 residues. CDR1 LGHNA and CDR2 YNFKEQ come from the germline V gene. V was clipped by 3 bases and J by 1 base, with 7 bases between them. Here the CDR3 reads CASSHRDSNQPQHF. In DNA form, the CDR3 reads TGTGCCAGCAGCCATCGGGACAGCAATCAGCCCCAGCATTTT.

This clonotype was detected a few times. This chain links TRBV5-1 with TRBJ2-1; D is unclear. Germline CDR1 and CDR2: SGHRS and YFSETQ. V was shortened by 3 bases and J by 7 bases, with 14 bases between the two germline ends. The CDR3 runs to 14 residues. The CDR3 protein is CASSSSLLDNEQFF. The CDR3 coding sequence is TGCGCCAGCAGCTCCTCCCTCCTAGATAATGAGCAGTTCTTC.

This chain connects TRBV18 to TRBJ1-2, with 9 bases identical to TRBD1. The germline V gene has CDR1 KGHSH and CDR2 LQKENI. This CDR3 region has 16 residues. V lost 4 bases, J lost 6 bases, and 12 bases stayed unmatched. The CDR3 DNA sequence: TGTGCCAGCTCACTCGGGACAGGGTCGTATATTCATGGCTACACCTTC. Translated, it gives CASSLGTGSYIHGYTF. Filled out from reference TRBV18 and TRBJ1-2, the complete variable domain reads NAGVMQNPRHLVRRRGQEARLRCSPMKGHSHVYWYRQLPEEGLKFMVYLQKENIIDESGMPKERFSAEFPKEGPSILRIQQVVRGDSAAYFCASSLGTGSYIHGYTFGSGTRLTVV.

This clonotype occurred many times. This sequence joins TRBV18 and TRBJ1-1, with D unresolved. V was shortened by 8 bases and J by 1 base, with 11 bases between the two germline ends. Germline CDR1 reads KGHSH; CDR2 reads LQKENI. The CDR3 has 13 residues. CDR3 bases: TGTGCCAGCAGTCCCGGCAGGAACACTGAAGCTTTCTTT. Amino acid sequence: CASSPGRNTEAFF.

The rearrangement joins TRBV5-1 to TRBJ1-3, with a weak D call TRBD1 (6 bases). Per the germline V gene, CDR1 is SGHRS and CDR2 is YFSETQ. The CDR3 covers 15 residues. V was cut by 3 bases and J by 0 bases, with 10 bases left in between. DNA for the CDR3: TGCGCCAGCAGCTCTAGGGGGAACTCTGGAAACACCATATATTTT. It codes for CASSSRGNSGNTIYF.